This paragraph covers one TCR beta chain sequence. How the authors handled the data: Reference gene primer amplification gave estimated nucleated cell counts. Data came from immunoSEQ multiplex PCR; TCRdb stores just in-frame clones and leaves some out. V and J calls and clone size follow that table, whereas D and trimming were derived from the DNA. Of about 130,000 clones listed, roughly 87% are singletons. The source of the sample is a study of blood T cell repertoires in COVID-19. Looking at the study overall: Acute and convalescent COVID-19 samples came from the United States, Italy and Spain. PBMCs, B-cell-depleted T cells, or T cells provided the cDNA or gDNA that made up the material.

The TCR was taken from a woman older than 75 with acute or convalescent COVID-19. The sequencing input was peripheral blood.

The CDR3 protein is CASSLVASTNEKLFF. CDR3 in DNA: TGTGCCAGCAGCCTCGTAGCTTCAACTAATGAAAAACTGTTTTTT. J is TRBJ1-4 and V is TRBV7-9; D unresolved. The CDR3 loop spans 15 amino acids. Germline CDR1 reads SEHNR; CDR2 reads FQNEAQ (reference sequence). Trimming removed 5 bases from V and 0 bases from J, with 10 bases in between.